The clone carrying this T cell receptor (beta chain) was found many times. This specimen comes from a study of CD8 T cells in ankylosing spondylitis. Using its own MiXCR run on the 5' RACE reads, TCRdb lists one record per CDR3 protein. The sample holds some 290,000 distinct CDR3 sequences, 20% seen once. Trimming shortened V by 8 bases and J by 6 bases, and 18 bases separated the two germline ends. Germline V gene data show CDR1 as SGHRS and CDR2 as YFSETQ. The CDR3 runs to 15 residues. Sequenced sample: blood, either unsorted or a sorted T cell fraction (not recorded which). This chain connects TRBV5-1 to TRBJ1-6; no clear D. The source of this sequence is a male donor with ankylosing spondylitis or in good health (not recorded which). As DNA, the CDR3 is TGCGCCAGTACCCGGGAGAATGCTGGTAATTCACCCCTCCACTTT. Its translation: CASTRENAGNSPLHF. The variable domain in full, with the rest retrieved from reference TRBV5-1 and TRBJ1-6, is KAGVTQTPRYLIKTRGQQVTLSCSPISGHRSVSWYQQTPGQGLQFLFEYFSETQRNKGNFPGRFSGRQFSNSRSEMNVSTLELGDSALYLCASTRENAGNSPLHFGNGTRLTVT.